The sequence of this T cell receptor (beta chain) was determined in a study of T cells after yellow fever vaccination. Looking at the study overall: Any fraction with a low cell number was prepared using SMART-Seq v4 Ultra Low Input. General observations from the study: Post-booster reappearance was seen for most primary-vaccination clones (about 96% CD4, 88% CD8). Sorted repertoires could include abundant contaminating clonotypes from bulk cells.

Concerning this clonotype itself: Its antigen is not known.

The length of the CDR3 is 16 residues. CDR1 is LGHNA and CDR2 is YSLEER in the germline V gene. J gave up 3 bases and V 4 bases, and 6 bases lay outside the gene matches. The study made its TCR cDNA through 5'RACE template switching. That step introduced a universal primer site along with UMIs. TCRdb independently ran MiXCR on the 5' RACE reads; one entry per CDR3 protein. The profile shows some 320,000 distinct CDR3 sequences, approximately 4.5% of them singletons. Specimen: PBMCs, collected 15 days after the yellow fever booster vaccination. This chain joins TRBV4-3 and TRBJ2-3, with 11 positions matching TRBD2. This sequence was found in a young man who received the YFV17D yellow fever vaccine. Here the CDR3 DNA reads TGCGCCAGCAGCCGGACGACTAGCGGGGAGACAGATACGCAGTATTTT. Its protein is CASSRTTSGETDTQYF.